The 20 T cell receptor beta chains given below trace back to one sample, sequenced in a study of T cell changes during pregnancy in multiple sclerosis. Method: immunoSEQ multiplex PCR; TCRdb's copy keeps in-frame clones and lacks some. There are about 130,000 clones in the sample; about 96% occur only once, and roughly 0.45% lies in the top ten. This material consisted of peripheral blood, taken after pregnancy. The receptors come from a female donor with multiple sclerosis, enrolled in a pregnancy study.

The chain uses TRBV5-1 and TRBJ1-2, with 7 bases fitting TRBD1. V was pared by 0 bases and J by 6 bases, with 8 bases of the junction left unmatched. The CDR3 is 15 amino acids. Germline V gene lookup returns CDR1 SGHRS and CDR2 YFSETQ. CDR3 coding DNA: TGCGCCAGCAGCTTGGGAACGACAGGGAATAATGGCTACACCTTC. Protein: CASSLGTTGNNGYTF. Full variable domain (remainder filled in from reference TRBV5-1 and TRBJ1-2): KAGVTQTPRYLIKTRGQQVTLSCSPISGHRSVSWYQQTPGQGLQFLFEYFSETQRNKGNFPGRFSGRQFSNSRSEMNVSTLELGDSALYLCASSLGTTGNNGYTFGSGTRLTVV.

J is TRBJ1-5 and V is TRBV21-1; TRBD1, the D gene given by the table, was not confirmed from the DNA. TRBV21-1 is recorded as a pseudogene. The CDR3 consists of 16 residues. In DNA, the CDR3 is TGTGCCAGCAGATCCATCCCGGACAGGGATGACCAGCCCCAGCATTTT. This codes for CASRSIPDRDDQPQHF.

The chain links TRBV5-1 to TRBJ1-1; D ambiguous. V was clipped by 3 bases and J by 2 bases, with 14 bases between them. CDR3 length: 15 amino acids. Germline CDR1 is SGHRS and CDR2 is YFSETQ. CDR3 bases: TGCGCCAGCAGCTCCGGACTGATCTTTAACACTGAAGCTTTCTTT. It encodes CASSSGLIFNTEAFF.

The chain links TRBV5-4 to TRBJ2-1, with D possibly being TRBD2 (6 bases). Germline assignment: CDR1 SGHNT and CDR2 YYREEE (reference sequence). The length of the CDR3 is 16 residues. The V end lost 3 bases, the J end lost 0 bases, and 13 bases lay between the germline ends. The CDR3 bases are TGTGCCAGCAGCTGGAGGGTGGAGAGCTCCTACAATGAGCAGTTCTTC. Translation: CASSWRVESSYNEQFF.

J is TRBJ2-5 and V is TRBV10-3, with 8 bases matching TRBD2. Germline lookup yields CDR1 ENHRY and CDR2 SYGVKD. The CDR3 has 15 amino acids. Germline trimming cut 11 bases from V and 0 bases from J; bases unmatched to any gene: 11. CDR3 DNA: TGTGCCGCCGCAGGAACTAGCGGTTACCAAGAGACCCAGTACTTC. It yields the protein CAAAGTSGYQETQYF.

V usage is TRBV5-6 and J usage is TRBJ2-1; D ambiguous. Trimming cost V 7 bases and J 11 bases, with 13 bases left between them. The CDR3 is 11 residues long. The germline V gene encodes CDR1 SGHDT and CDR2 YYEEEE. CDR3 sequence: CASYSRSKQFF. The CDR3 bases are TGTGCCAGCTATAGTCGGAGTAAGCAGTTCTTC.

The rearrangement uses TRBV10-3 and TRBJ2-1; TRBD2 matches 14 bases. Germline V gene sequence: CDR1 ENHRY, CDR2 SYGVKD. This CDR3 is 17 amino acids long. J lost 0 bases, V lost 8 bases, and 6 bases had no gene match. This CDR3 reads CAIRGLAGGSSYNEQFF. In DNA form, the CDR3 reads TGTGCCATCCGCGGACTAGCGGGGGGTAGCTCCTACAATGAGCAGTTCTTC.

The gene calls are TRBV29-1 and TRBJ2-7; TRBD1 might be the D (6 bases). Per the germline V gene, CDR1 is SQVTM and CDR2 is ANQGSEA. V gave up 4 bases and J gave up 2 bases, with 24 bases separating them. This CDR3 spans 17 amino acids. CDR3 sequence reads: CSVVGARLSETPYEQYF. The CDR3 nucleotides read TGCAGCGTTGTGGGGGCGCGGTTGTCGGAAACTCCCTACGAGCAGTACTTC.

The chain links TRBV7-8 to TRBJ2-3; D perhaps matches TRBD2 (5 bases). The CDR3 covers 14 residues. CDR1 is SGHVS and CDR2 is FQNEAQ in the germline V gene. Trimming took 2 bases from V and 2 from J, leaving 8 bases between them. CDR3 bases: TGTGCCAGCAGCTTACGGACTTTCACAGATACGCAGTATTTT. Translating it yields CASSLRTFTDTQYF.

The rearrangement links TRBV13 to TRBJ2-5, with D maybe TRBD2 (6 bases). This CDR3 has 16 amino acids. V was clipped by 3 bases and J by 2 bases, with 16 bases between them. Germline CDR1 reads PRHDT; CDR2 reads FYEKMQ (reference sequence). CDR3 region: CASSLSRGSAQETQYF. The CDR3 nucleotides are TGTGCCAGCAGCTTGTCCCGGGGGAGTGCTCAAGAGACCCAGTACTTC.

The CDR3 protein is CASREVDTDTQYF. The CDR3 DNA follows: TGTGCCAGCAGAGAGGTAGACACAGATACGCAGTATTTT. V gene TRBV27 combines with J gene TRBJ2-3; D gene unclear. Trimming took off 6 bases at V and 2 bases at J, with 9 bases between the two ends. The CDR3 is made up of 13 amino acids. Germline V CDR1 and CDR2: MNHEY, SMNVEV (reference sequence).

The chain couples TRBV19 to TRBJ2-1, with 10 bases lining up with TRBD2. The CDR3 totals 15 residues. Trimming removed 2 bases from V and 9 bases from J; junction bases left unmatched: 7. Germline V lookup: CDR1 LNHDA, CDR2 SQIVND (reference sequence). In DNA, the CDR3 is TGTGCCAGTAGTATATCCACTAGCGGGAAAGGTGAGCAGTTCTTC. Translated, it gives CASSISTSGKGEQFF.

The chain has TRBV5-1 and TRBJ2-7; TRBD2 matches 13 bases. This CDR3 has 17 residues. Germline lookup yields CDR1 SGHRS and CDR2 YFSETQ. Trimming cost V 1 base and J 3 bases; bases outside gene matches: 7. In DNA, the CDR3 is TGCGCCAGCAGCTTGAGCGGACTAGCGGGAGTTGGCTACGAGCAGTACTTC. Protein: CASSLSGLAGVGYEQYF.

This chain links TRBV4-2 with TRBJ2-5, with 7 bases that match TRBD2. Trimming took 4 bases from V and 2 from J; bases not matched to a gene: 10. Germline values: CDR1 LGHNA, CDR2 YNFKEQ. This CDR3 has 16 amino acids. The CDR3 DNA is TGTGCCAGCAGCCCCCGACTAGCCGCTCCTCAAGAGACCCAGTACTTC. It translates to CASSPRLAAPQETQYF.

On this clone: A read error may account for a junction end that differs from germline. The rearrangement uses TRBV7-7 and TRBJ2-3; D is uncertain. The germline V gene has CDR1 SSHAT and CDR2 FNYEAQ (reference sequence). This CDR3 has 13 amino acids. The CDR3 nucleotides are TGTGCTAGCAGCTCCACTATCACAGATACGCAGTATTTT. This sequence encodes CASSSTITDTQYF.

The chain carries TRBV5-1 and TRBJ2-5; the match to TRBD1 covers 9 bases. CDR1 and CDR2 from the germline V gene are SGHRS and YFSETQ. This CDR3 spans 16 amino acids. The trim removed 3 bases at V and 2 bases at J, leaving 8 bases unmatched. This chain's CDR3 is CASSWGSGQGQETQYF. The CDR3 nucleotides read TGCGCCAGCAGCTGGGGTTCTGGACAGGGGCAAGAGACCCAGTACTTC.

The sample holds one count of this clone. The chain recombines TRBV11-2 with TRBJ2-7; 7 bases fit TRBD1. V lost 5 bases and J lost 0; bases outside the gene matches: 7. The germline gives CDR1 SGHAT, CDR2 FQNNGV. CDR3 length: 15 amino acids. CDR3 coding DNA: TGTGCCAGCAGCCCGGACAGGCTAAGCTCCTACGAGCAGTACTTC. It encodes CASSPDRLSSYEQYF.

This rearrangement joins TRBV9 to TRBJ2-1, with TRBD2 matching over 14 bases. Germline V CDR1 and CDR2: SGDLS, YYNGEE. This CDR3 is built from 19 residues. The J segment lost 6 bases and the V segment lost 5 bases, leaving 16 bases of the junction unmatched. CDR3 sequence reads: CASSISFPGLAGVGNEQFF. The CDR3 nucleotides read TGTGCCAGCAGTATCTCGTTCCCGGGACTAGCGGGAGTTGGCAATGAGCAGTTCTTC. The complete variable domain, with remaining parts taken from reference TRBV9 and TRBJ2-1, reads DSGVTQTPKHLITATGQRVTLRCSPRSGDLSVYWYQQSLDQGLQFLIQYYNGEERAKGNILERFSAQQFPDLHSELNLSSLELGDSALYFCASSISFPGLAGVGNEQFFGPGTRLTVL.

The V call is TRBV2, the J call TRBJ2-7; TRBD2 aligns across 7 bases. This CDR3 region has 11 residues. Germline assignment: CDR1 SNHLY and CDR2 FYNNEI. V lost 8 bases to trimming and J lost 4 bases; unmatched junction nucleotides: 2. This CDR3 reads CASLGGYEQYF. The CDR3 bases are TGTGCCAGCCTGGGGGGGTACGAGCAGTACTTC.

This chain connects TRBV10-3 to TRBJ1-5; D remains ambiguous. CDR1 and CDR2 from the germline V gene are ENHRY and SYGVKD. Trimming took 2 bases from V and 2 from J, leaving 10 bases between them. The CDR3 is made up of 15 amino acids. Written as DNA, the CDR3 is TGTGCCATCAGTGAGGCAGGAATGCGCAATCAGCCCCAGCATTTT. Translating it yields CAISEAGMRNQPQHF.